These 23 T cell receptor beta chains were all obtained from the same sample, sequenced in a study of T cell responses to AZD1222 COVID-19 vaccine. Measured with immunoSEQ multiplex PCR; TCRdb has only the in-frame clones, and not every one. The table shows about 150,000 clones, with over 90% occurring only once. This sample comprised peripheral blood, obtained 28 days after the second AZD1222 dose. Receptors were obtained from an adult who received the AZD1222 COVID-19 vaccine.

The chain is built from TRBV2 and TRBJ2-7, with 7 bases lining up with TRBD1. V lost 1 base, J lost 7 bases, and 7 bases stayed unmatched. Looked up from germline, CDR1 is SNHLY and CDR2 is FYNNEI. This CDR3 has 14 amino acids. This chain's CDR3 is CASSEEGQLGEQYF. The CDR3 region has the DNA TGTGCCAGCAGTGAAGAGGGACAGCTGGGGGAGCAGTACTTC.

V gene TRBV27 combines with J gene TRBJ1-6; D not certain. V lost 0 bases and J lost 8, with 14 bases in between. CDR1 and CDR2 from the germline V gene are MNHEY and SMNVEV (reference sequence). This CDR3 is 16 amino acids long. The CDR3 DNA follows: TGTGCCAGCAGTTTATCTACGGGGAAGTACTATTCACCCCTCCACTTT. Protein product: CASSLSTGKYYSPLHF.

The chain recombines TRBV7-7 with TRBJ2-2; D gene uncertain. CDR1 SSHAT and CDR2 FNYEAQ come from the germline V gene (reference sequence). The V gene lost 1 base and the J gene lost 3 bases, with 3 bases spanning the gap. The CDR3 consists of 13 residues. The CDR3 here is CASSLDYTGELFF. The CDR3 nucleotides read TGTGCCAGCAGCTTAGATTACACCGGGGAGCTGTTTTTT.

V usage is TRBV18 and J usage is TRBJ1-2; D might be TRBD1 (6 bases). This CDR3 contains 13 residues. Germline V gene sequence: CDR1 KGHSH, CDR2 LQKENI. V gave up 3 bases and J gave up 1 base, with 6 bases separating them. The CDR3 DNA reads TGTGCCAGCTCACCGGACAGTAACTATGGCTACACCTTC. The encoded protein is CASSPDSNYGYTF.

The chain employs TRBV2 and TRBJ1-2; 7 nucleotides align to TRBD1. V shed 8 bases and J 3 bases; nucleotides not matched to a gene: 6. This CDR3 has 13 residues. From germline, CDR1 is SNHLY and CDR2 FYNNEI. The CDR3 sequence: CASAGGIDYGYTF. CDR3 coding DNA: TGTGCCAGCGCAGGGGGAATTGACTATGGCTACACCTTC.

J is TRBJ1-4 and V is TRBV6-5, with D perhaps matching TRBD1 (6 bases). This CDR3 region has 15 residues. The V gene's germline CDR1 is MNHEY and CDR2 SVGAGI. Trimming shortened V by 10 bases and J by 8 bases, and 23 bases separated the two germline ends. The CDR3: CATRGGGWRKEKLFF. The CDR3 nucleotides are TGTGCCACCCGGGGGGGCGGATGGAGAAAGGAAAAACTGTTTTTT.

V and J are TRBV24-1 and TRBJ2-1; no definite D call. The germline V gene encodes CDR1 KGHDR and CDR2 SFDVKD. This CDR3 contains 13 residues. Deletions cut 1 base from V and 5 bases from J, with 5 bases between. The CDR3 loop reads CATSDLWDNEQFF. The CDR3, as DNA: TGTGCCACCAGTGATTTATGGGACAATGAGCAGTTCTTC.

The J gene is TRBJ2-7, the V gene TRBV9, with a weak D call TRBD2 (6 bases). Trimming took off 3 bases at V and 6 bases at J, with 19 bases between the two ends. The CDR3 sequence is 15 residues long. The germline V gene has CDR1 SGDLS and CDR2 YYNGEE. Written as DNA, the CDR3 is TGTGCCAGCAGCGGCCCCCAGGGAGGCTCCACCGAGCAGTACTTC. Translated, it gives CASSGPQGGSTEQYF.

The chain joins TRBV6-6 to TRBJ1-5; tentatively, D is TRBD1 (6 bases). The V end lost 6 bases, the J end lost 11 bases, and 11 bases lay between the germline ends. This CDR3 contains 11 residues. The germline gives CDR1 MNHNY, CDR2 SVGAGI (reference sequence). The CDR3 loop is CASSREGAQHF. CDR3 in DNA: TGTGCCAGCAGCCGCGAGGGGGCCCAGCATTTT.

The chain combines TRBV19 with TRBJ2-1; TRBD1 matches at 10 bases. The CDR3 runs to 15 residues. V was clipped by 4 bases and J by 2 bases; unmatched bases: 2. The germline CDR1 and CDR2 sequences are LNHDA and SQIVND (reference sequence). CDR3 region: CASSTGTGAYNEQFF. CDR3 in DNA: TGTGCCAGTAGTACCGGGACAGGGGCCTACAATGAGCAGTTCTTC.

This chain links TRBV6-1 with TRBJ1-5, with 9 bases fitting TRBD1. The CDR3 spans 16 residues. Germline CDR1 is MNHNS and CDR2 is SASEGT. J lost 7 bases, V lost 2 bases, and 9 bases had no gene match. The CDR3 region has the DNA TGTGCCAGCAGTGAACTACCACAGGGGGCACGGCAGCCCCAGCATTTT. Translation: CASSELPQGARQPQHF.

This chain uses TRBV11-3 with TRBJ2-1, with no clear D. The V end lost 5 bases, the J end lost 6 bases, and 5 bases lay between the germline ends. The CDR3 runs 11 residues. Per the germline V gene, CDR1 is SGHNT and CDR2 is YENEEA. CDR3 sequence reads: CASSRSNEQFF. The CDR3 coding sequence is TGTGCCAGCAGCCGGAGCAATGAGCAGTTCTTC.

This sequence joins TRBV7-8 and TRBJ1-5, with D possibly matching TRBD1 (6 bases). Between the trimmed V and J ends, which lost 3 bases and 4 bases, there was a span of 13 bases. Germline V gene lookup returns CDR1 SGHVS and CDR2 FQNEAQ. The CDR3 has 15 residues. Here the CDR3 DNA reads TGTGCCAGCAGCTTTGAAGGACAGCTGAATCAGCCCCAGCATTTT. Translating it yields CASSFEGQLNQPQHF.

J is TRBJ1-2 and V is TRBV25-1; weak D call: TRBD1 (5 bases). V was cut by 6 bases and J by 13 bases, with 15 bases left in between. Germline CDR1 and CDR2: MGHDK and SYGVNS. This CDR3 has 11 amino acids. CDR3 amino acids: CASSPGTGFTF. The CDR3 nucleotides are TGTGCCAGCAGCCCCGGGACCGGTTTCACCTTC.

CDR3 in DNA: TGCGCCAGCAGCGTCGGACCTAATGAAAAACTGTTTTTT. It yields the protein CASSVGPNEKLFF. The chain carries TRBV5-1 and TRBJ1-4; D not resolved. Germline CDR1 reads SGHRS; CDR2 reads YFSETQ. This CDR3 contains 13 residues. Trimming cost V 4 bases and J 3 bases, with 7 bases left between them. Complete variable domain (other parts from reference TRBV5-1 and TRBJ1-4): KAGVTQTPRYLIKTRGQQVTLSCSPISGHRSVSWYQQTPGQGLQFLFEYFSETQRNKGNFPGRFSGRQFSNSRSEMNVSTLELGDSALYLCASSVGPNEKLFFGSGTQLSVL.

This CDR3 is CASSSGTDTQYF. DNA for the CDR3: TGTGCCAGCAGTTCAGGGACAGATACGCAGTATTTT. The chain couples TRBV6-5 to TRBJ2-3, with a possible D match to TRBD1 (5 bases). Germline lookup yields CDR1 MNHEY and CDR2 SVGAGI. The CDR3 sequence is 12 residues long. V gave up 4 bases and J gave up 3 bases, with 5 bases separating them.

The chain is built from TRBV3-1 (or the pseudogene TRBV3-2) and TRBJ1-1; possibly TRBD1 for D (6 bases). CDR1 is LGHDT and CDR2 is YNNKEL in the germline V gene (reference sequence). The CDR3 is 14 residues long. V shed 2 bases and J shed 4 bases, with 11 bases lying between them. CDR3 amino acids: CASSQLQGTTEAFF. The CDR3 coding sequence is TGTGCCAGCAGCCAACTCCAGGGGACCACTGAAGCTTTCTTT.

V gene TRBV28 combines with J gene TRBJ2-7; 9 bases map to TRBD1. Per the germline V gene, CDR1 is MDHEN and CDR2 is SYDVKM. The CDR3 runs 15 residues. V shed 2 bases, J shed 5 bases, and the junction held 7 bases outside the gene matches. Here the CDR3 DNA reads TGTGCCAGCAGTTTAGCGGGGACAGGGAGTCACGAGCAGTACTTC. Its translation: CASSLAGTGSHEQYF.

The chain joins TRBV2 to TRBJ1-5; D possibly corresponds to TRBD1 (5 bases). The ends were cut back, 5 bases at V and 1 base at J, with 12 bases in the middle. The CDR3 spans 15 residues. Germline lookup yields CDR1 SNHLY and CDR2 FYNNEI. The CDR3 nucleotides read TGTGCCAGCAGTATCAGGGAGGGGAGCAATCAGCCCCAGCATTTT. This sequence encodes CASSIREGSNQPQHF.

The chain carries TRBV6-6 and TRBJ1-6; a possible D gene is TRBD1 (5 bases). V was clipped by 5 bases and J by 10 bases, with 27 bases between them. The length of the CDR3 is 18 residues. Germline loops: CDR1 MNHNY, CDR2 SVGAGI (reference sequence). The CDR3 loop is CASSPLIATVLLGSPLHF. CDR3 nucleotide sequence: TGTGCCAGCAGTCCCCTCATCGCGACAGTCCTTTTGGGGTCACCCCTCCACTTT.

J is TRBJ2-5 and V is TRBV18; 7 nucleotides align to TRBD1. The CDR3 length is 14 residues. CDR1 is KGHSH, CDR2 LQKENI, per germline. V shed 5 bases and J 4 bases; nucleotides not matched to a gene: 7. The chain's CDR3 is CASSSDRITETQYF. For the CDR3, the DNA is TGTGCCAGCTCATCGGACAGGATCACAGAGACCCAGTACTTC.

The chain has TRBV5-5 and TRBJ1-2, with no clear D. This CDR3 region has 15 residues. V was clipped by 0 bases and J by 1 base, with 10 bases between them. The germline gives CDR1 SGHKS, CDR2 YYEKEE (reference sequence). DNA for the CDR3: TGTGCCAGCAGCTTGGTCCACGACAATAACTATGGCTACACCTTC. Translating it yields CASSLVHDNNYGYTF.

V and J are TRBV28 and TRBJ2-1, with 9 bases identical to TRBD2. After removal of 9 bases from V and 6 bases from J, the junction contained 9 bases not matched to a gene. The CDR3 extends over 14 amino acids. Per the germline V gene, CDR1 is MDHEN and CDR2 is SYDVKM. CDR3 sequence reads: CASVGGGDPNEQFF. In nucleotides, the CDR3 is TGTGCCAGTGTAGGCGGGGGGGACCCCAATGAGCAGTTCTTC.